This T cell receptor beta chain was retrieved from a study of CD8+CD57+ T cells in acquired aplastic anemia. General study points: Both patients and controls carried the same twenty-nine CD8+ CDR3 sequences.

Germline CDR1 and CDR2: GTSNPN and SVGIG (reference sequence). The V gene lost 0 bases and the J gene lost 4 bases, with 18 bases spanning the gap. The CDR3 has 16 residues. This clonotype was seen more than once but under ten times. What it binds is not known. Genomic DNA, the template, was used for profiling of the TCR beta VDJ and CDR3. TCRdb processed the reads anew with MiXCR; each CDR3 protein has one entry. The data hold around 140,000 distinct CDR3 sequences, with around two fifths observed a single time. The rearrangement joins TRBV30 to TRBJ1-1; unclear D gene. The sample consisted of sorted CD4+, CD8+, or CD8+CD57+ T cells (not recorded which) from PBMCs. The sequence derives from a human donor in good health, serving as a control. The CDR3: CAWSVRAGGWGTEAFF. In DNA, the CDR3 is TGTGCCTGGAGTGTACGAGCGGGAGGGTGGGGCACTGAAGCTTTCTTT. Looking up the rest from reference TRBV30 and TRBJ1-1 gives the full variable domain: SQTIHQWPATLVQPVGSPLSLECTVEGTSNPNLYWYRQAAGRGLQLLFYSVGIGQISSEVPQNLSASRPQDRQFILSSKKLLLSDSGFYLCAWSVRAGGWGTEAFFGQGTRLTVV.